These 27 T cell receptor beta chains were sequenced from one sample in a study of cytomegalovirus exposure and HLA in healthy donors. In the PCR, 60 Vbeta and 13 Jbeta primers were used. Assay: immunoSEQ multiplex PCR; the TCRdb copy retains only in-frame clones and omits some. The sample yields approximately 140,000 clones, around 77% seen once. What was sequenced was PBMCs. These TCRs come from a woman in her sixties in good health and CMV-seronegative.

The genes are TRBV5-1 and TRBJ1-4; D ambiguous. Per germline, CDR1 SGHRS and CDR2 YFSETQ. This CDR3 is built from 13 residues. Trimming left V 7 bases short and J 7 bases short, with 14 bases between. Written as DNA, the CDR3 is TGCGCCAGCTACGGAACAGAGGGTGAAAAACTGTTTTTT. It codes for CASYGTEGEKLFF.

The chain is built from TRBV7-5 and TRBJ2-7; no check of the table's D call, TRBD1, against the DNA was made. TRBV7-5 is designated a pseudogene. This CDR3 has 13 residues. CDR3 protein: CARSRREAYEQYF. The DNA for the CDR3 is TGTGCCAGAAGCCGCAGGGAAGCGTACGAGCAGTACTTC.

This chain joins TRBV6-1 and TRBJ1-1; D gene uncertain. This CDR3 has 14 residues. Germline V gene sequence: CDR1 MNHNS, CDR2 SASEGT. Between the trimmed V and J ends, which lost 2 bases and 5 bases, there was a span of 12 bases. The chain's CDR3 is CASSEKIWRTEAFF. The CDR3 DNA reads TGTGCCAGCAGTGAAAAAATTTGGCGGACTGAAGCTTTCTTT.

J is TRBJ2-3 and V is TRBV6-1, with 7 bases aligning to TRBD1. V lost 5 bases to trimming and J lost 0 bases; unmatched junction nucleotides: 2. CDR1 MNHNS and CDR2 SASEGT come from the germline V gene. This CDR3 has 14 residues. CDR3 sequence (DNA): TGTGCCAGCAGTAAAGGGGGCAGCACAGATACGCAGTATTTT. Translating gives CASSKGGSTDTQYF.

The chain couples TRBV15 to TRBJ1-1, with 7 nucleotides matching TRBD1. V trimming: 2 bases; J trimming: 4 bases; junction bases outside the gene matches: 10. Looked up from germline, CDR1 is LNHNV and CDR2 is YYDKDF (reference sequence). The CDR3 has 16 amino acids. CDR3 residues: CATSRSIGGLGTEAFF. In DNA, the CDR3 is TGTGCCACCAGCAGATCGATAGGGGGCTTGGGCACTGAAGCTTTCTTT.

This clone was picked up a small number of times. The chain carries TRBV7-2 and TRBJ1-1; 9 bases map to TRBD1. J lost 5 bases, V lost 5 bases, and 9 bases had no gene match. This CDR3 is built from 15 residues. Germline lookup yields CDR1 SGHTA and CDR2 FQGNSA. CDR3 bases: TGTGCCAGCAGCGTTACAGGGGGCAGTATTACTGAAGCTTTCTTT. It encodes CASSVTGGSITEAFF.

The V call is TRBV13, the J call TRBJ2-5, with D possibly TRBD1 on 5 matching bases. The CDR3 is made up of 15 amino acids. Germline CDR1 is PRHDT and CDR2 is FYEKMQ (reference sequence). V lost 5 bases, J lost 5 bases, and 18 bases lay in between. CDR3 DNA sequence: TGTGCCAGCAGCCACGGGCAGGGAAGAAGGGAGACCCAGTACTTC. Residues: CASSHGQGRRETQYF.

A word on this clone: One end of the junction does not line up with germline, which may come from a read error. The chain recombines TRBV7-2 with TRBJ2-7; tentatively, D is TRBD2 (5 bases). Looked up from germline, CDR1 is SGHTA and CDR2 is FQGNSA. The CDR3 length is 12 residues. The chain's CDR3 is CASSDPGQRDNF. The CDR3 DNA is TGTGCCAGCAGCGACCCCGGGCAACGGGATAACTTC. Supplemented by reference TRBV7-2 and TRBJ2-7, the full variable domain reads GAGVSQSPSNKVTEKGKDVELRCDPISGHTALYWYRQSLGQGLEFLIYFQGNSAPDKSGLPSDRFSAERTGGSVSTLTIQRTQQEDSAVYLCASSDPGQRDNFGPGTRLTVT.

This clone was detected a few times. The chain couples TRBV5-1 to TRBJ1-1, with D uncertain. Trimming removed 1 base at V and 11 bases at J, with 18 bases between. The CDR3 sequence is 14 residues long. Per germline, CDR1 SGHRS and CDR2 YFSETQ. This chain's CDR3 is CASSLQSMAGLAFF. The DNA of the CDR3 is TGCGCCAGCAGCTTGCAGTCAATGGCGGGGTTGGCTTTCTTT. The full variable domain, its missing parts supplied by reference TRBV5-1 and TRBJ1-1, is KAGVTQTPRYLIKTRGQQVTLSCSPISGHRSVSWYQQTPGQGLQFLFEYFSETQRNKGNFPGRFSGRQFSNSRSEMNVSTLELGDSALYLCASSLQSMAGLAFFGQGTRLTVV.

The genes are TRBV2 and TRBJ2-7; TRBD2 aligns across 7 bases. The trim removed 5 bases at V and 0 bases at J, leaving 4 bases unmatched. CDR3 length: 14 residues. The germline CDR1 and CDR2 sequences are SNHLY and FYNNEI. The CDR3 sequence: CASSHSGHSYEQYF. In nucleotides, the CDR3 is TGTGCCAGCAGTCATAGCGGGCACTCCTACGAGCAGTACTTC.

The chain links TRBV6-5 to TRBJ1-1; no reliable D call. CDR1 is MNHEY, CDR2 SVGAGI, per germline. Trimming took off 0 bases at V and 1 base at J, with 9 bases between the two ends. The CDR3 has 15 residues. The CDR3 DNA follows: TGTGCCAGCAGTTACTCGGCAGGCTCGAACACTGAAGCTTTCTTT. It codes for CASSYSAGSNTEAFF.

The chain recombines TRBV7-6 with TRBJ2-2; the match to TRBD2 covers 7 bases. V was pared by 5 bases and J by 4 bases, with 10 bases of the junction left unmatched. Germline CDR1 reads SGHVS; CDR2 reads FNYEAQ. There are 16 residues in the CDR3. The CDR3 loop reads CASSPRARGITGELFF. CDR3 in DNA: TGTGCCAGCAGCCCCCGTGCGCGGGGGATCACCGGGGAGCTGTTTTTT. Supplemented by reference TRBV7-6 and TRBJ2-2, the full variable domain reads GAGVSQSPRYKVTKRGQDVALRCDPISGHVSLYWYRQALGQGPEFLTYFNYEAQQDKSGLPNDRFSAERPEGSISTLTIQRTEQRDSAMYRCASSPRARGITGELFFGEGSRLTVL.

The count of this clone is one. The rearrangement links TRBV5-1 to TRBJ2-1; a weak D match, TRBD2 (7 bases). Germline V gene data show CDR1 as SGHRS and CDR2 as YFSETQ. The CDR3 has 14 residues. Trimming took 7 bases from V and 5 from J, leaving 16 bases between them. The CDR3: CASSRLGGDNEQFF. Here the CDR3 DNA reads TGCGCCAGCTCCCGGCTAGGGGGGGACAATGAGCAGTTCTTC.

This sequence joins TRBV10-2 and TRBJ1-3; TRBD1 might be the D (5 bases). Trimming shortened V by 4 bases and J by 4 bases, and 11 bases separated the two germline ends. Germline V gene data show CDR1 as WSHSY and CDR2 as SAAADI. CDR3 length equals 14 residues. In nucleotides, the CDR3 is TGCGCCAGCAGTGGGGGCCGGCCGGGAAACACCATATATTTT. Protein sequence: CASSGGRPGNTIYF.

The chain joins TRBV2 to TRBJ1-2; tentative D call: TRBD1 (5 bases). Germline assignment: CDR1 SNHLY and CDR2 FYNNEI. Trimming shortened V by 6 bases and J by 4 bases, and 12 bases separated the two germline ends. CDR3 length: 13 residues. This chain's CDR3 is CASRPATVYGYTF. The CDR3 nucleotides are TGTGCCAGCAGGCCGGCGACAGTCTATGGCTACACCTTC.

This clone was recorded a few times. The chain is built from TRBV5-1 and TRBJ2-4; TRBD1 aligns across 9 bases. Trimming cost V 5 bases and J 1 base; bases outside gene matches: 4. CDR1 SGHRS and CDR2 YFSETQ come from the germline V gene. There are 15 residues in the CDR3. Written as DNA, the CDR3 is TGCGCCAGCAGGGCTACAGGGGGCGCCAAAAACATTCAGTACTTC. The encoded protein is CASRATGGAKNIQYF.

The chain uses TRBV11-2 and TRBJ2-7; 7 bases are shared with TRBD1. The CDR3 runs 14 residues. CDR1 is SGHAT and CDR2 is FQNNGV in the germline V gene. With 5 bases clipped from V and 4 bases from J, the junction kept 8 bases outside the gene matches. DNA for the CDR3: TGTGCCAGCAGCCGGGGACAGAAAACGTACGAGCAGTACTTC. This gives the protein CASSRGQKTYEQYF.

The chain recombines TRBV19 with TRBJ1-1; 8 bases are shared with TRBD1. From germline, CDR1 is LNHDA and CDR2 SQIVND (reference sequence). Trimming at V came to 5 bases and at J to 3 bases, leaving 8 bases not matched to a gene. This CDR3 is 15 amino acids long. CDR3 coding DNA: TGTGCCAGTAGTCCGCGTGGACAGGGCTACACTGAAGCTTTCTTT. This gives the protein CASSPRGQGYTEAFF.

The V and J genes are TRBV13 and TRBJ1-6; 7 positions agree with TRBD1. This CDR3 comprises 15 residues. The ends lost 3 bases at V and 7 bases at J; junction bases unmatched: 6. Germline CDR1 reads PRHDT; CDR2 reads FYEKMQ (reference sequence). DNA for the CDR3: TGTGCCAGCAGCTTGAGGTCAGGGGGGAATTCACCCCTCCACTTT. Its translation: CASSLRSGGNSPLHF.

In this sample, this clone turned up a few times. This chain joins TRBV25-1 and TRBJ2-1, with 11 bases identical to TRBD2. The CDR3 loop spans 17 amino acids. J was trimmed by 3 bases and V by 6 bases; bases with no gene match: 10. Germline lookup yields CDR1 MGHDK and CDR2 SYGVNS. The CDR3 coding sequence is TGTGCCAGCAGCCCAAAAACTAGCGGGAGCCTCTACAATGAGCAGTTCTTC. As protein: CASSPKTSGSLYNEQFF.

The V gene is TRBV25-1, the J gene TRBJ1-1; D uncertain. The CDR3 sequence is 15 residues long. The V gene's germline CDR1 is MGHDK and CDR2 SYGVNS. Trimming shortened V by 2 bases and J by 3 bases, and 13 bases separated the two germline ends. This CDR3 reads CASSEGGGGDTEAFF. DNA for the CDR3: TGTGCCAGCAGTGAAGGCGGAGGCGGTGACACTGAAGCTTTCTTT.

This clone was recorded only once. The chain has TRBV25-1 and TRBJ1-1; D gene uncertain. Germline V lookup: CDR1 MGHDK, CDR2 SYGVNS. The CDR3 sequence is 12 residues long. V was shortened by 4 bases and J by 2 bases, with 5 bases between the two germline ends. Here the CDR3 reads CASSVRNTEAFF. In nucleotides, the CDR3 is TGTGCCAGCAGTGTCAGAAACACTGAAGCTTTCTTT.

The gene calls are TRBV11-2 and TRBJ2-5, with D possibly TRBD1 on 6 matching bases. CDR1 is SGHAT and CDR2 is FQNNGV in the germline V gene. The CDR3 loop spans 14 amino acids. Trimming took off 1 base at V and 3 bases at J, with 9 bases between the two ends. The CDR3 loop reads CASSLAGQKETQYF. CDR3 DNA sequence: TGTGCCAGCAGCTTAGCGGGACAAAAAGAGACCCAGTACTTC.

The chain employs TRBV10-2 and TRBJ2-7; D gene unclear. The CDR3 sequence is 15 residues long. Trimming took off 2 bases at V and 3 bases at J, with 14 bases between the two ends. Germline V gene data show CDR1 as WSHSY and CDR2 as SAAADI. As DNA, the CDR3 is TGCGCCAGCAGTGAGAATCCACCGCGAAACTACGAGCAGTACTTC. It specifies CASSENPPRNYEQYF.

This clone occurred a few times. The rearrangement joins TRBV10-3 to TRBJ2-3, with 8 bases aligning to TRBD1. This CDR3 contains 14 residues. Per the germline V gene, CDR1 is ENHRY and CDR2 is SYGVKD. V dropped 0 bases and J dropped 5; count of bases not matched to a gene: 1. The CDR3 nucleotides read TGTGCCATCAGTGAGTCACAGGGGGGAGATACGCAGTATTTT. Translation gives CAISESQGGDTQYF.

The CDR3 DNA follows: TGTGCCAGCAGTTCCAGGGACAGGGTAAGGTTGGACTATGGCTACACCTTC. Its protein product is CASSSRDRVRLDYGYTF. The V call is TRBV27, the J call TRBJ1-2; 9 nucleotides align to TRBD1. This CDR3 region has 17 residues. CDR1 is MNHEY and CDR2 is SMNVEV in the germline V gene (reference sequence). The V and J ends lost 4 bases and 3 bases, in that order; junction bases with no gene match: 12.

The CDR3 coding sequence is TGTGCCAGCAGTGAAGAGGGGACAGGGCACGACGAGCAGTACTTC. This gives the protein CASSEEGTGHDEQYF. The chain carries TRBV25-1 and TRBJ2-7; 9 bases align to TRBD1. Germline V gene sequence: CDR1 MGHDK, CDR2 SYGVNS. The CDR3 sequence is 15 residues long. The V gene end was trimmed by 2 bases and the J gene end by 5 bases; junction bases not matched to a gene: 7.